The 32 T cell receptor beta chains below come from one sample, sequenced in a study of cytomegalovirus exposure and HLA in healthy donors. PCR involved 60 Vbeta and 13 Jbeta primers. Profiling relied on immunoSEQ multiplex PCR, and the TCRdb table lists in-frame clones only, not all of them. This table holds tens of thousands of clones, about 81% found once. Sequenced: PBMCs. The receptors shown here come from a young man in good health and CMV-seronegative.

The rearrangement uses TRBV28 and TRBJ1-4; unclear D gene. Germline lookup yields CDR1 MDHEN and CDR2 SYDVKM. This CDR3 has 14 residues. V gave up 7 bases and J gave up 7 bases, with 16 bases separating them. CDR3 nucleotides: TGTGCCAGCACCTTGAGGCGAAACGGTGAAAAACTGTTTTTT. This translates into CASTLRRNGEKLFF. The entire variable domain, with the rest obtained from reference TRBV28 and TRBJ1-4, is as follows: DVKVTQSSRYLVKRTGEKVFLECVQDMDHENMFWYRQDPGLGLRLIYFSYDVKMKEKGDIPEGYSVSREKKERFSLILESASTNQTSMYLCASTLRRNGEKLFFGSGTQLSVL.

V is TRBV4-1 and J is TRBJ2-7; 9 bases line up with TRBD1. There are 15 residues in the CDR3. The trim removed 1 base at V and 2 bases at J, leaving 3 bases unmatched. Per the germline V gene, CDR1 is MGHRA and CDR2 is YSYEKL. In nucleotides, the CDR3 is TGCGCCAGCAGCCAAGGGGGACAGGGTACCTACGAGCAGTACTTC. It specifies CASSQGGQGTYEQYF.

The CDR3 region has the DNA TGCGCCAGCAGTTCCGCTATCTTAGACAATGAGCAGTTCTTC. Protein: CASSSAILDNEQFF. The chain is built from TRBV5-1 and TRBJ2-1; D remains ambiguous. Germline loops: CDR1 SGHRS, CDR2 YFSETQ. Trimming stripped 5 bases from V and 5 bases from J, with 14 bases between. This CDR3 region has 14 residues.

V usage is TRBV5-1 and J usage is TRBJ1-3; TRBD1 aligns across 11 bases. Germline lookup yields CDR1 SGHRS and CDR2 YFSETQ. The V gene end was trimmed by 0 bases and the J gene end by 8 bases; junction bases not matched to a gene: 4. The CDR3 consists of 15 residues. This CDR3 is CASSLGDRGSDTIYF. For the CDR3, the DNA is TGCGCCAGCAGCTTGGGGGACAGGGGGTCTGACACCATATATTTT.

This clone is a singleton in its sample. The chain is built from TRBV27 and TRBJ1-1; D uncertain. V lost 0 bases and J lost 8, with 10 bases in between. Per germline, CDR1 MNHEY and CDR2 SMNVEV (reference sequence). The CDR3 runs 13 residues. The DNA of the CDR3 is TGTGCCAGCAGTTTATCGTCGTTACAAGAAGCTTTCTTT. Encoded protein: CASSLSSLQEAFF.

J is TRBJ1-1 and V is TRBV7-6; maybe TRBD1 (5 bases). The length of the CDR3 is 13 residues. The ends were cut back, 5 bases at V and 4 bases at J, with 11 bases in the middle. Germline CDR1 and CDR2: SGHVS and FNYEAQ. The CDR3 is CASSPRRGTEAFF. The CDR3 DNA follows: TGTGCCAGCAGCCCTCGGAGGGGCACTGAAGCTTTCTTT.

This sequence joins TRBV5-4 and TRBJ2-7; the D gene is possibly TRBD1 (6 bases). Per germline, CDR1 SGHNT and CDR2 YYREEE (reference sequence). Trimming stripped 4 bases from V and 3 bases from J, with 17 bases between. The CDR3 totals 15 residues. The CDR3 loop reads CASSPGRRGGYEQYF. In DNA form, the CDR3 reads TGTGCCAGCAGCCCGGGACGGCGAGGGGGCTACGAGCAGTACTTC.

This clone was picked up a small number of times. The chain joins TRBV4-1 to TRBJ2-6; maybe TRBD2 (6 bases). CDR3 length: 13 amino acids. From germline, CDR1 is MGHRA and CDR2 YSYEKL. V dropped 2 bases and J dropped 12 bases, with 11 bases sitting between them. CDR3 amino acids: CASSQTGLPVLTF. The CDR3 region has the DNA TGCGCCAGCAGCCAAACAGGACTACCCGTCCTGACTTTC.

The chain couples TRBV10-3 to TRBJ2-1; 9 bases line up with TRBD2. Germline CDR1 is ENHRY and CDR2 is SYGVKD. Unmatched junction bases numbered 8, after V lost 8 bases and J lost 3 bases. This CDR3 region has 15 residues. The CDR3 spells CAIGGSGSLYNEQFF. For the CDR3, the DNA is TGTGCCATCGGAGGTAGCGGGAGCCTCTACAATGAGCAGTTCTTC.

This clone was counted a single time. The genes are TRBV30 and TRBJ2-7; a possible D gene is TRBD1 (6 bases). This CDR3 is built from 12 residues. V lost 8 bases and J lost 3, with 14 bases in between. Germline-derived CDR1 and CDR2 are GTSNPN and SVGIG (reference sequence). The CDR3 sequence: CARGGSNYEQYF. CDR3 DNA sequence: TGTGCCCGTGGGGGCAGTAACTACGAGCAGTACTTC.

CDR3 DNA sequence: TGCGCCAGCAGCAGGGGAGGGGTCGGTCAAGCTTTCTTT. Translating gives CASSRGGVGQAFF. The chain combines TRBV5-1 with TRBJ1-1; TRBD1 might be the D (5 bases). Trimming took 4 bases from V and 9 from J, leaving 16 bases between them. The germline V gene has CDR1 SGHRS and CDR2 YFSETQ. This CDR3 contains 13 residues.

This chain uses TRBV6-1 with TRBJ2-1; 12 bases map to TRBD2. The CDR3 is 14 amino acids. Unmatched junction bases numbered 8, after V lost 8 bases and J lost 9 bases. Germline CDR1 reads MNHNS; CDR2 reads SASEGT. CDR3 residues: CASGLAGGLGEQFF. In DNA, the CDR3 is TGTGCCAGCGGCCTAGCGGGAGGGTTGGGTGAGCAGTTCTTC.

J is TRBJ1-2 and V is TRBV9, with TRBD1 identical over 9 bases. The CDR3 covers 14 residues. Trimming removed 4 bases from V and 5 bases from J; junction bases left unmatched: 6. CDR1 and CDR2 from the germline V gene are SGDLS and YYNGEE. The CDR3, as DNA: TGTGCCAGCAGCCCCGGGACAGGGAATTATGGCTACACCTTC. This translates into CASSPGTGNYGYTF.

The rearrangement joins TRBV10-2 to TRBJ1-1; maybe TRBD1 (5 bases). Trimming took off 3 bases at V and 4 bases at J, with 15 bases between the two ends. The germline gives CDR1 WSHSY, CDR2 SAAADI. This CDR3 is 15 amino acids long. CDR3 loop: CASSDSRQRGTEAFF. The CDR3 DNA sequence: TGCGCCAGCAGTGATTCGAGACAGCGGGGCACTGAAGCTTTCTTT.

The genes are TRBV19 and TRBJ1-5; the match to TRBD1 covers 8 bases. Germline V gene data show CDR1 as LNHDA and CDR2 as SQIVND (reference sequence). Losses at the gene ends were 10 bases for V and 3 bases for J; bases not matched to a gene: 8. This CDR3 contains 14 residues. The DNA for the CDR3 is TGTGCCACCACGGACAGGGAGGCCAATCAGCCCCAGCATTTT. It specifies CATTDREANQPQHF.

As to this clone: One junction end disagrees with the germline gene, perhaps due to a read error. This chain uses TRBV7-7 with TRBJ2-1; possibly TRBD2 for D (7 bases). Per the germline V gene, CDR1 is SSHAT and CDR2 is FNYEAQ (reference sequence). CDR3 length equals 15 residues. The CDR3 here is CASSSGHPGGGEQFF. The CDR3 nucleotides are TGTGCTAGCAGCTCGGGACACCCGGGCGGGGGTGAGCAGTTCTTC.

This clone has just a few counts. This chain joins TRBV23-1 and TRBJ2-4; TRBD1 matches at 12 bases. TRBV23-1 is recorded as an ORF, its role being uncertain. V lost 4 bases to trimming and J lost 3 bases; unmatched junction nucleotides: 1. The CDR3 spans 15 residues. CDR3 loop: CASSRDRGRKNIQYF. CDR3 DNA sequence: TGCGCCAGCAGTCGGGACAGGGGGCGCAAAAACATTCAGTACTTC.

This clone was detected ten times or more. V and J are TRBV27 and TRBJ2-6; D possibly corresponds to TRBD2 (7 bases). V lost 5 bases and J lost 2, with 13 bases in between. CDR1 MNHEY and CDR2 SMNVEV come from the germline V gene (reference sequence). The CDR3 is 16 amino acids. The CDR3 DNA follows: TGTGCCAGCAGTGCGTCGGGGGGCACTGGGGCCAACGTCCTGACTTTC. This gives the protein CASSASGGTGANVLTF.

The rearrangement links TRBV6-5 to TRBJ1-2; a possible D gene is TRBD1 (6 bases). Trimming removed 4 bases from V and 3 bases from J, with 18 bases in between. The CDR3 spans 16 residues. Germline V gene lookup returns CDR1 MNHEY and CDR2 SVGAGI. In DNA form, the CDR3 reads TGTGCCAGCAGTTCTCCCACAGGGTTGGAATACTATGGCTACACCTTC. Amino acids: CASSSPTGLEYYGYTF.

The rearrangement uses TRBV5-1 and TRBJ1-1; 7 bases align to TRBD1. Trimming removed 5 bases from V and 6 bases from J; junction bases left unmatched: 13. CDR3 length equals 15 residues. Germline assignment: CDR1 SGHRS and CDR2 YFSETQ. This CDR3 is CASRLSGGLDAEAFF. DNA for the CDR3: TGCGCCAGCAGATTATCAGGGGGATTAGATGCTGAAGCTTTCTTT.

The CDR3 DNA reads TGTGCCAGCCGTATAAGTGGTGGCAGGGGCGATGGCTACACCTTC. This encodes CASRISGGRGDGYTF. The chain employs TRBV7-2 and TRBJ1-2; a weak D match, TRBD1 (6 bases). Trimming took off 8 bases at V and 6 bases at J, with 22 bases between the two ends. The CDR3 is made up of 15 amino acids. Germline loops: CDR1 SGHTA, CDR2 FQGNSA. The variable domain in full, with the rest retrieved from reference TRBV7-2 and TRBJ1-2, is GAGVSQSPSNKVTEKGKDVELRCDPISGHTALYWYRQSLGQGLEFLIYFQGNSAPDKSGLPSDRFSAERTGGSVSTLTIQRTQQEDSAVYLCASRISGGRGDGYTFGSGTRLTVV.

V gene TRBV5-6 combines with J gene TRBJ1-2, with TRBD1 matching 10 bases. This CDR3 has 15 amino acids. V dropped 4 bases and J dropped 7; count of bases not matched to a gene: 10. CDR1 is SGHDT and CDR2 is YYEEEE in the germline V gene. The CDR3 loop reads CASSPRGQGGSGYTF. The CDR3 nucleotides are TGTGCCAGCAGCCCCCGAGGACAGGGGGGATCTGGCTACACCTTC.

This chain links TRBV10-3 with TRBJ2-1, with 8 positions matching TRBD2. The CDR3 sequence is 15 residues long. Germline V lookup: CDR1 ENHRY, CDR2 SYGVKD. With 6 bases clipped from V and 1 base from J, the junction kept 5 bases outside the gene matches. The CDR3 loop is CAIRSSGTSYNEQFF. The CDR3 DNA reads TGTGCCATCAGAAGTAGCGGGACGTCCTACAATGAGCAGTTCTTC.

The J gene is TRBJ1-5, the V gene TRBV6-1, with D possibly being TRBD1 (6 bases). Trimming took off 3 bases at V and 4 bases at J, with 16 bases between the two ends. The CDR3 is made up of 16 amino acids. CDR1 is MNHNS and CDR2 is SASEGT in the germline V gene. The chain's CDR3 is CASSELVGQTNQPQHF. The CDR3 DNA follows: TGTGCCAGCAGTGAGCTAGTCGGACAGACAAATCAGCCCCAGCATTTT.

This chain connects TRBV5-1 to TRBJ1-2, with TRBD1 identical over 7 bases. The V segment lost 5 bases and the J segment 8 bases; nucleotides outside the gene matches: 9. CDR3 length equals 13 residues. Germline V CDR1 and CDR2: SGHRS, YFSETQ. This chain's CDR3 is CASSRDSLVGYTF. For the CDR3, the DNA is TGCGCCAGCAGTCGGGACAGCTTAGTCGGCTACACCTTC.

The chain employs TRBV5-4 and TRBJ2-7; D not certain. The CDR3 runs 13 residues. V lost 4 bases, J lost 5 bases, and 13 bases lay in between. Germline V gene lookup returns CDR1 SGHNT and CDR2 YYREEE (reference sequence). Written as DNA, the CDR3 is TGTGCCAGCAGCGCTAGTTATGGCCACGAGCAGTACTTC. Translated, it gives CASSASYGHEQYF.

The rearrangement uses TRBV6-1 and TRBJ1-5, with 8 bases identical to TRBD1. The CDR3 spans 15 residues. CDR1 and CDR2 (germline): MNHNS, SASEGT. The junction had 4 bases not matched to a gene; V was cut back by 0 bases and J by 6 bases. The CDR3 coding sequence is TGTGCCAGCAGTGAAGCGCAGGGGGCAGGTCAGCCCCAGCATTTT. The encoded protein is CASSEAQGAGQPQHF.

The chain recombines TRBV7-2 with TRBJ1-1; no clear D gene. This CDR3 has 13 amino acids. Deletions cut 1 base from V and 6 bases from J, with 9 bases between. Germline V gene lookup returns CDR1 SGHTA and CDR2 FQGNSA. CDR3 amino acids: CASSLVPVAEAFF. The DNA for the CDR3 is TGTGCCAGCAGCTTAGTACCGGTGGCTGAAGCTTTCTTT.

The sample holds one count of this clone. This rearrangement joins TRBV6-5 to TRBJ1-2; TRBD1 matches at 10 bases. CDR1 MNHEY and CDR2 SVGAGI come from the germline V gene. This CDR3 has 13 residues. Trimming took 5 bases from V and 6 from J; bases not matched to a gene: 3. CDR3 protein: CASSHGTGDGYTF. In DNA form, the CDR3 reads TGTGCCAGCAGTCACGGGACAGGGGATGGCTACACCTTC.

The chain recombines TRBV27 with TRBJ2-7, with 7 bases lining up with TRBD2. Germline-derived CDR1 and CDR2 are MNHEY and SMNVEV (reference sequence). The CDR3 loop spans 15 amino acids. With V trimmed by 2 bases and J by 3 bases, 7 bases remained unmatched. The CDR3: CASSLGSASGYEQYF. The CDR3 nucleotides are TGTGCCAGCAGTTTAGGATCGGCTAGCGGCTACGAGCAGTACTTC.

The chain combines TRBV2 with TRBJ1-1; unclear D gene. V lost 2 bases to trimming and J lost 11 bases, with 12 bases between them. The CDR3 length is 12 residues. In germline, CDR1 is SNHLY, CDR2 FYNNEI. CDR3 DNA: TGTGCCAGCAGTGAAAATCTTCGGGAGGCTTTCTTT. Protein product: CASSENLREAFF.

The chain is built from TRBV10-1 and TRBJ2-1; a possible D gene is TRBD1 (6 bases). Germline V gives CDR1 WNHNN, CDR2 SYGVQD (reference sequence). With 0 bases removed from V and 7 bases from J, the gap between germline ends came to 7 bases. CDR3 size: 13 residues. CDR3 sequence reads: CASSESRGNEQFF. The CDR3 DNA follows: TGCGCCAGCAGTGAGTCAAGGGGGAATGAGCAGTTCTTC.